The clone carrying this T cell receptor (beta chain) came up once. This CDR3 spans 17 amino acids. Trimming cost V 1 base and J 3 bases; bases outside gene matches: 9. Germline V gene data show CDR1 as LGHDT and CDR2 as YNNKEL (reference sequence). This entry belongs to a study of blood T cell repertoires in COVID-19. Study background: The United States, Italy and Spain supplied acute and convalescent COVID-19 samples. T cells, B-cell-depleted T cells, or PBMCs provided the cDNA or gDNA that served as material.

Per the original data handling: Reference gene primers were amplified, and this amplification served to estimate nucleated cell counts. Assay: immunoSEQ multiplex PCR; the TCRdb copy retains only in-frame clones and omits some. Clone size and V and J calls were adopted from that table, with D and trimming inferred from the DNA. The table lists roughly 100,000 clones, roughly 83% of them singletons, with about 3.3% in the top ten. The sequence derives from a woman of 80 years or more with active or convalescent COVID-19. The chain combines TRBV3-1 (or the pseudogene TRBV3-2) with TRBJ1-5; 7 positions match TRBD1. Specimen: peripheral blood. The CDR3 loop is CASSQATKTGNNQPQHF. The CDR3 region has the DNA TGTGCCAGCAGCCAAGCCACGAAGACAGGGAACAATCAGCCCCAGCATTTT.